This T cell receptor beta chain was sequenced during a study of radiotherapy plus CTLA-4 blockade in lung cancer. Clones were read by immunoSEQ multiplex PCR, and TCRdb kept only the in-frame ones, dropping some. The sample records 45,000 to 55,000 clones, about 88% being singletons. J was trimmed by 6 bases and V by 6 bases; bases with no gene match: 15. Germline V gene lookup returns CDR1 SGHKS and CDR2 YYEKEE (reference sequence). The CDR3 loop spans 15 amino acids. This chain uses TRBV5-5 with TRBJ2-7, with TRBD2 matching 7 bases. The sequencing used peripheral blood, collected from a patient treated with radiotherapy plus ipilimumab. The receptor was derived from a human donor with non-small cell lung cancer whose response to radiotherapy plus ipilimumab could not be evaluated. This CDR3 is CASTPGGGGFIEQYF. CDR3 coding DNA: TGTGCCAGCACCCCCGGTGGGGGGGGATTCATCGAGCAGTACTTC.